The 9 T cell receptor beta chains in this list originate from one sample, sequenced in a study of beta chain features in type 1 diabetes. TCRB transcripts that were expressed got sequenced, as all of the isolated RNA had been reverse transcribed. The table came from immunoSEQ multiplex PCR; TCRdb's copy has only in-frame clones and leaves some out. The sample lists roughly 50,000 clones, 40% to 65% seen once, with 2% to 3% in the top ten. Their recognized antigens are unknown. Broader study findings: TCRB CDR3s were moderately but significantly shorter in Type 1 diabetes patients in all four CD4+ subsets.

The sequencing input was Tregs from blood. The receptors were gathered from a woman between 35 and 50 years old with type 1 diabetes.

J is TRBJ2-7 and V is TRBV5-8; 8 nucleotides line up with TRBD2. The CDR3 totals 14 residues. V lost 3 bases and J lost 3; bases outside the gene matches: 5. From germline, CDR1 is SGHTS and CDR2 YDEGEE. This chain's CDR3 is CASSSRSGGYEQYF. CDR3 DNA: TGTGCCAGCAGCTCGAGGAGCGGGGGCTACGAGCAGTACTTC.

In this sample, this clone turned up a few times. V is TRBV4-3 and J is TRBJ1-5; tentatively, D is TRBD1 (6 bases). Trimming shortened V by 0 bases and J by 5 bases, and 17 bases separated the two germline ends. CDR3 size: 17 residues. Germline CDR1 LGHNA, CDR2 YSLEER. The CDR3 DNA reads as TGCGCCAGCAGCCAAGATGTCGGGGGGCGCAGGGATCAGCCCCAGCATTTT. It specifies CASSQDVGGRRDQPQHF.

The CDR3 is CASSLKYSAGGTDTQYF. For the CDR3, the DNA is TGTGCCAGCAGCTTAAAATATTCCGCGGGAGGCACAGATACGCAGTATTTT. The chain combines TRBV7-3 with TRBJ2-3; 7 bases are a match to TRBD2. Losses at the gene ends were 1 base for V and 1 base for J; bases not matched to a gene: 8. The CDR3 has 17 amino acids. CDR1 and CDR2 (germline): SGHTA, FQGTGA.

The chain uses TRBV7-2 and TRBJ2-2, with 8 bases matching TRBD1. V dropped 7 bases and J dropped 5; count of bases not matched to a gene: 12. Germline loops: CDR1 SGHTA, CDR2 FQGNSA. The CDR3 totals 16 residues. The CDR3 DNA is TGTGCCAGCACCCCCCCAAGGCAGGGGGCTACCGGGGAGCTGTTTTTT. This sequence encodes CASTPPRQGATGELFF.

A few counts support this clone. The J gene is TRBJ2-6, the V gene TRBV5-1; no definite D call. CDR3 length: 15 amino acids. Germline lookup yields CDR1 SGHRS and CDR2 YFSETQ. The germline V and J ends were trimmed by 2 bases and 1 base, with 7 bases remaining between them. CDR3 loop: CASSFSGSGANVLTF. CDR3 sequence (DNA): TGCGCCAGCAGCTTTTCCGGTTCTGGGGCCAACGTCCTGACTTTC.

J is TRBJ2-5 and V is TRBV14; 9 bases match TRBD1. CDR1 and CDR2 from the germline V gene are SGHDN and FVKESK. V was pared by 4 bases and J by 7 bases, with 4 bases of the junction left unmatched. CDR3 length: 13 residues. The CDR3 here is CASSPRQGGTQYF. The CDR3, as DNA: TGTGCCAGCAGCCCACGACAGGGGGGGACCCAGTACTTC.

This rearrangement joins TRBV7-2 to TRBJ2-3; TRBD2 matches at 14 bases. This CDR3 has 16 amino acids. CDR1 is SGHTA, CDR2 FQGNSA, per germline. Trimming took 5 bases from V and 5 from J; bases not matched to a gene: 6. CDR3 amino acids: CASSPGLAGVGDTQYF. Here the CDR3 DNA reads TGTGCCAGCAGCCCGGGACTAGCGGGGGTTGGAGATACGCAGTATTTT.

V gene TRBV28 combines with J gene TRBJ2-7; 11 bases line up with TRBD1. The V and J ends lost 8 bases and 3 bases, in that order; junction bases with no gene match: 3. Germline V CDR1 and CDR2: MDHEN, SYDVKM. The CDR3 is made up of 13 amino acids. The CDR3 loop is CASSGTGGYEQYF. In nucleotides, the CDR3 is TGTGCCAGCTCCGGGACAGGGGGCTACGAGCAGTACTTC.

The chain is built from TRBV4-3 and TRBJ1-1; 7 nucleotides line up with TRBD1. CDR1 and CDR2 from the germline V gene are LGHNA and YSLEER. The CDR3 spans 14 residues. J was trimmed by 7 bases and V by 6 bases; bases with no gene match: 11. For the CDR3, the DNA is TGCGCCAGCAGTGCCACCAGGGGGGAGAGTGAAGCTTTCTTT. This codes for CASSATRGESEAFF.